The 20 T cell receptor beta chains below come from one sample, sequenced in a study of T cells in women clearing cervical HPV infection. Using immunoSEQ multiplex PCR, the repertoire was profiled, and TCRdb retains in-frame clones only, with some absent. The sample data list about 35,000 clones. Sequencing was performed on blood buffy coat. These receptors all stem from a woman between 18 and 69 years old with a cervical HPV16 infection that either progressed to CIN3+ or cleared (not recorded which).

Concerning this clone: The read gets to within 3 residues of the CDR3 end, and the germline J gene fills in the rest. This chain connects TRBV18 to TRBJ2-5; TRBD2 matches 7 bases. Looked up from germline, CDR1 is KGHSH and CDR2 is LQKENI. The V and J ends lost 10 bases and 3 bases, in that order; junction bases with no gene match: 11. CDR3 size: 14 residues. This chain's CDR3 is CATTTGLNEETQYF. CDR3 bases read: TGTGCCACCACTACGGGACTAAATGAAGAGACC.

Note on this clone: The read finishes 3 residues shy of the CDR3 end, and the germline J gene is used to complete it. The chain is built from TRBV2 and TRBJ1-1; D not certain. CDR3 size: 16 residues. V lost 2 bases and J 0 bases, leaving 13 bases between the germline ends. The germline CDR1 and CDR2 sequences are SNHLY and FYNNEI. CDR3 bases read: TGTGCCAGCAGTGAACTGGCAGGATCTATGAACACTGAA. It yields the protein CASSELAGSMNTE. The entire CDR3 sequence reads CASSELAGSMNTEAFF.

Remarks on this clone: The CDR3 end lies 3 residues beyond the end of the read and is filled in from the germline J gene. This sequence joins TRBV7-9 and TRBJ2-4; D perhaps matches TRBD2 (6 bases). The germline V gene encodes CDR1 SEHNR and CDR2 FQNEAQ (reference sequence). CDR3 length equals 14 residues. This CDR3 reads CASSLGGADYGQYF. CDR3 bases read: TGTGCCAGCAGCTTAGGGGGCGCGGACTATGGT.

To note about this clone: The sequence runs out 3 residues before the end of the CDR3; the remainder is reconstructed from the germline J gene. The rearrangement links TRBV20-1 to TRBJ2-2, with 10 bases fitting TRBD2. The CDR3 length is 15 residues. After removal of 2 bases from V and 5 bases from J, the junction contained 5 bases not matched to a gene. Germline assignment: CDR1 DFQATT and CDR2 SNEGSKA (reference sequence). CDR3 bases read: TGCAGTGCTAGATCGGGACTAGCGCATACCGGGGAG. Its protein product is CSARSGLAHTGE. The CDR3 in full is CSARSGLAHTGELFF.

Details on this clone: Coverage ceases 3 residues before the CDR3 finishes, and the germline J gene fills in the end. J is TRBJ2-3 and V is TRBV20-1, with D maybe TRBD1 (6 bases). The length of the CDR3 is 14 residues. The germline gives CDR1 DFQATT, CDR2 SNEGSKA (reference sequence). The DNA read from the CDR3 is TGCAGTGCCAACTCAGGGGCTTTCAATCAGCCG. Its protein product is CSANSGAFNQP. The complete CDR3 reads CSANSGAFNQPQYF.

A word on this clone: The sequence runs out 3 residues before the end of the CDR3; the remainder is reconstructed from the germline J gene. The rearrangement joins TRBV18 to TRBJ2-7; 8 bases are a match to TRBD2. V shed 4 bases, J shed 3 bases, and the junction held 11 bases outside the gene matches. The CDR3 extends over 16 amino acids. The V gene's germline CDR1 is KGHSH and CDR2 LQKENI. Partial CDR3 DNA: TGTGCCAGCTCACTGGGGAGCGGGAGAGGGTTCTACGAG. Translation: CASSLGSGRGFYE. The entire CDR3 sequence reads CASSLGSGRGFYEQYF.

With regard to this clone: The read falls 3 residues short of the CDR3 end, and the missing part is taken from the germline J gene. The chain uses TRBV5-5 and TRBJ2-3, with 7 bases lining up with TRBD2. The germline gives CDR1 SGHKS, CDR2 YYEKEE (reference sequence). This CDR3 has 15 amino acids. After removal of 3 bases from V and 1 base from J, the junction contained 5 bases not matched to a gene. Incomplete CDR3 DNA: TGTGCCAGCAGCTCCGGACTAGTCGGCACAGATACG. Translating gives CASSSGLVGTDT. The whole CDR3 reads CASSSGLVGTDTQYF.

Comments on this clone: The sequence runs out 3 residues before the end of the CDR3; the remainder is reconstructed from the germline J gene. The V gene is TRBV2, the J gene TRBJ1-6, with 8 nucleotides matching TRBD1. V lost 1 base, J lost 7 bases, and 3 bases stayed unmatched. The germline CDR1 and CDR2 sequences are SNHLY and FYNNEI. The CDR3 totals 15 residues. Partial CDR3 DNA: TGTGCCAGCAGTGAAGGAAGACAGGGGAATTCACCC. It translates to CASSEGRQGNSP. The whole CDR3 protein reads CASSEGRQGNSPLHF.

The covered CDR3 bases are TGTGCCATCAGTGGGAGTACAGGAGAGGGGGAGACC. Its protein product is CAISGSTGEGET. The full-length CDR3 reads as CAISGSTGEGETQYF. The chain uses TRBV10-3 and TRBJ2-5; D possibly matches TRBD1 or TRBD2 (5 bases each). Read data end 3 residues before the CDR3 end; the end is taken from the germline J gene. Between the trimmed V and J ends, which lost 4 bases and 5 bases, there was a span of 17 bases. CDR3 length: 15 amino acids. The germline CDR1 and CDR2 sequences are ENHRY and SYGVKD.

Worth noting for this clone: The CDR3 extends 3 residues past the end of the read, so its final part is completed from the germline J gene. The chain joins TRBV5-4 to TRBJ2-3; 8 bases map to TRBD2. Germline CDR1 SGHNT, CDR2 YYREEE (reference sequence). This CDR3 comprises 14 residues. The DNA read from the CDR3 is TGTGCCAGCAGCGCGGGAGGTTTCGGAGAGACG. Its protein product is CASSAGGFGET. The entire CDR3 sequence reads CASSAGGFGETQYF.

The CDR3 here is CAGRTGEADTQYF. The CDR3 bases that were read are TGTGCCGGAAGGACAGGGGAGGCAGATACG. The rearrangement uses TRBV5-6 and TRBJ2-3, with 9 bases lining up with TRBD1. The sequence runs out 3 residues before the end of the CDR3; the remainder is reconstructed from the germline J gene. CDR1 and CDR2 from the germline V gene are SGHDT and YYEEEE. This CDR3 is built from 13 residues. V was pared by 10 bases and J by 4 bases, with 7 bases of the junction left unmatched. Drawing the rest from reference TRBV5-6 and TRBJ2-3, the complete variable domain is DAGVTQSPTHLIKTRGQQVTLRCSPKSGHDTVSWYQQALGQGPQFIFQYYEEEERQRGNFPDRFSGHQFPNYSSELNVNALLLGDSALYLCAGRTGEADTQYFGPGTRLTVL.

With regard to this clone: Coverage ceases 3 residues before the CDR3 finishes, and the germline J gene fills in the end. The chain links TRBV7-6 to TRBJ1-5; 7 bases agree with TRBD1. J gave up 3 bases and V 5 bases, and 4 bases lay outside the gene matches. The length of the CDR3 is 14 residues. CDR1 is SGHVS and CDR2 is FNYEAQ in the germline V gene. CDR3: CASSLDRDNQPQHF. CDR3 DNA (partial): TGTGCCAGCAGCCTCGACAGGGACAATCAGCCC.

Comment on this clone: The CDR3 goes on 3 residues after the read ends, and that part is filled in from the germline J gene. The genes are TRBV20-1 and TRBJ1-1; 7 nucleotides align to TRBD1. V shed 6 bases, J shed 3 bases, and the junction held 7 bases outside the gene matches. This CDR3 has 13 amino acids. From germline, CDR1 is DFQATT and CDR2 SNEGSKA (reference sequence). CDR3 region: CSAVSTGDTEAFF. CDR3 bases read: TGCAGTGCCGTATCCACAGGGGACACTGAA.

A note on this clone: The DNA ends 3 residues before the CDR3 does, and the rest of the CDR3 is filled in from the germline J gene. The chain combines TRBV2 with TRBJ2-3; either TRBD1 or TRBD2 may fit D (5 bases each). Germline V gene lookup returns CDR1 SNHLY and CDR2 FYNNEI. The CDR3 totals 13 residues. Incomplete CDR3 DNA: TGTGCCAGCAGTGAACAGGGAGAAGAGACG. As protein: CASSEQGEET. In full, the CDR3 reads CASSEQGEETQYF.

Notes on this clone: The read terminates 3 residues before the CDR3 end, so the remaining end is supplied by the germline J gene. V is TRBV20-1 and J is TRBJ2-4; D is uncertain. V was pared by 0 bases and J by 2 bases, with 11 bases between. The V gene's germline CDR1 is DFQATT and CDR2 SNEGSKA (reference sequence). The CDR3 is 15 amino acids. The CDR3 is CSARERAIPKNIQYF. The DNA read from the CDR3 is TGCAGTGCTAGAGAAAGGGCTATTCCCAAAAACATT.

The CDR3 bases that were read are TGCAGTGGGACGGGACAGGGGGCGAAGACC. This codes for CSGTGQGAKT. The complete CDR3 protein is CSGTGQGAKTQYF. V usage is TRBV20-1 and J usage is TRBJ2-5; 12 bases fit TRBD1. The read comes to an end 3 residues before the CDR3 does, leaving the germline J gene to fill in the end. V gave up 7 bases and J gave up 6 bases; unmatched junction bases: 6. CDR3 size: 13 residues. Germline V gives CDR1 DFQATT, CDR2 SNEGSKA (reference sequence).

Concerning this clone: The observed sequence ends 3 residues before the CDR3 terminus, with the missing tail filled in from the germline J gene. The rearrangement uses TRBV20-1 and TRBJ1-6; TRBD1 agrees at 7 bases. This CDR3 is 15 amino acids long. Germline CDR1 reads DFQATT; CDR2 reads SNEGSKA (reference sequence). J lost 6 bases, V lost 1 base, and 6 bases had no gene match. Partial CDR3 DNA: TGCAGTGCTAGAGGTATAGGGACAGTTAATTCACCC. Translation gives CSARGIGTVNSP. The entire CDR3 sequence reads CSARGIGTVNSPLHF.

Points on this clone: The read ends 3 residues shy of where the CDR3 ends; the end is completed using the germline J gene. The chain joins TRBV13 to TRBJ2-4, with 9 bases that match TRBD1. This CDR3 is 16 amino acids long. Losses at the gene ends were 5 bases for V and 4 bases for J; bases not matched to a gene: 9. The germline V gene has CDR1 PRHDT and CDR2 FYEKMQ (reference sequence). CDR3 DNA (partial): TGTGCCAGCAGCCCTGAGTCCGGGACAGGGAAAAACATT. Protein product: CASSPESGTGKNI. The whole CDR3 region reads CASSPESGTGKNIQYF.

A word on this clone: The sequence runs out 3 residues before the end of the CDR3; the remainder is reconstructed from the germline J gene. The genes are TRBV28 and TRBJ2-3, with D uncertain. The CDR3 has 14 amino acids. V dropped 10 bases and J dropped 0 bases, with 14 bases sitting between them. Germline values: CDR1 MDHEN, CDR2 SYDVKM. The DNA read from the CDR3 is TGTGCCATCCGCCCTAGTGTCAGCACAGATACG. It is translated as CAIRPSVSTDT. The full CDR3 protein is CAIRPSVSTDTQYF.

The CDR3 sequence is CASSPQGAREETQYF. The DNA read from the CDR3 is TGTGCCAGCTCTCCCCAAGGGGCCAGGGAGGAGACG. This chain joins TRBV18 and TRBJ2-3, with D perhaps matching TRBD2 (6 bases). With the read ending 3 residues before the CDR3 end, the germline J gene is used to fill in that end. Germline V lookup: CDR1 KGHSH, CDR2 LQKENI. This CDR3 has 15 residues.